Sequencing of this TCR beta chain was carried out in a study of T-cell memory formation after mild COVID-19. Study conclusions and caveats: Pre-infection memory held some responding clones, suggesting pre-existing cross-reactive T cells responded.

CDR3 size: 14 residues. J gave up 6 bases and V 1 base, and 5 bases lay outside the gene matches. TCRdb itself ran the 5' RACE reads through MiXCR, one entry per CDR3 protein. The sample shows under 250,000 distinct CDR3 sequences, 9.5% of them seen only once. There are a few counts of this clonotype. Its cognate antigen is unknown. Source material: PBMCs or a T cell subset sorted from them (not recorded which). This chain joins TRBV12-3 or TRBV12-4 and TRBJ2-7; 8 bases are a match to TRBD1. This TCR was sampled from a man aged 18 to 30 who had mild COVID-19 (a few samples of this study predate the infection). Cell type and time point are not known. The CDR3 region has the DNA TGTGCCAGCAGTTTAGGGGACAGGTTGCGCGAGCAGTACGTC. It translates to CASSLGDRLREQYV.